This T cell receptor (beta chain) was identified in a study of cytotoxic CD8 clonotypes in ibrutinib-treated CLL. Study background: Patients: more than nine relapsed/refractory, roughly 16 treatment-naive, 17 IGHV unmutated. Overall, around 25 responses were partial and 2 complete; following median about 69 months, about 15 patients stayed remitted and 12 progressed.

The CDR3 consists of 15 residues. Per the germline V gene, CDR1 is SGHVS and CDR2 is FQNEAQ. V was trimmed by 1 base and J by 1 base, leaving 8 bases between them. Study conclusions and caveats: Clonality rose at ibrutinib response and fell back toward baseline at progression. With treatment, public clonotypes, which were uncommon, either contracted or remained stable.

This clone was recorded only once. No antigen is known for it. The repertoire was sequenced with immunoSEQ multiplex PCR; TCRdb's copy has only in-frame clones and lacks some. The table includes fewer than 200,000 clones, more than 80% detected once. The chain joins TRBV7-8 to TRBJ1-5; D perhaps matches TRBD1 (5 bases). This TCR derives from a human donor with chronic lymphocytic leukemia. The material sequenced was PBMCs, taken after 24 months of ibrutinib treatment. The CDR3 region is CASSLGRGSNQPQHF. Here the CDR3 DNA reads TGTGCCAGCAGCTTAGGGCGGGGGAGCAATCAGCCCCAGCATTTT.